A selection of T cell receptor beta chains follows, all from one sample in a study of blood T cell repertoires in COVID-19. Assay used: immunoSEQ multiplex PCR; TCRdb lists only in-frame clones, some missing. The sample records approximately 140,000 clones, around 80% being singletons. Sequenced input: peripheral blood. All receptors derive from a human donor in a cohort sampled during active COVID-19. Both conserved end residues are part of each CDR3. The order of the fields is CDR3 length, clone size, D gene, J gene, V gene, CDR3 protein, CDR3 DNA. The D gene is left open where the match is weak. A clone size is listed for some rows: how often the clone was seen (once, few, many), or a class if it is expanded.

len: 17
abundance: .
d_gene: .
j_gene: TRBJ2-7
v_gene: TRBV5-4
CDR3aa: CASSVSYLLGASYEQYF
CDR3nt: TGTGCCAGCAGTGTGTCCTACCTTTTGGGGGCATCCTACGAGCAGTACTTC

len: 17
abundance: .
d_gene: .
j_gene: TRBJ2-6
v_gene: TRBV4-3
CDR3aa: CASSQRTELSGANVLTF
CDR3nt: TGCGCCAGCAGCCAGCGGACAGAACTCTCTGGGGCCAACGTCCTGACTTTC

len: 15
abundance: .
d_gene: TRBD1
j_gene: TRBJ1-2
v_gene: TRBV29-1
CDR3aa: CSVELGDRGYYGYTF
CDR3nt: TGCAGCGTTGAACTAGGGGACAGGGGCTACTATGGCTACACCTTC

len: 15
abundance: .
d_gene: TRBD2
j_gene: TRBJ2-5
v_gene: TRBV19
CDR3aa: CASSTSGGADETQYF
CDR3nt: TGTGCCAGTAGTACTAGCGGGGGGGCCGATGAGACCCAGTACTTC

len: 13
abundance: .
d_gene: TRBD1
j_gene: TRBJ1-1
v_gene: TRBV13
CDR3aa: CASSLRDRGLAFF
CDR3nt: TGTGCCAGCAGCTTAAGGGACAGGGGGCTTGCTTTCTTT

len: 14
abundance: .
d_gene: .
j_gene: TRBJ1-1
v_gene: TRBV27
CDR3aa: CASSWKRGWTEAFF
CDR3nt: TGTGCCAGCAGTTGGAAACGCGGGTGGACTGAAGCTTTCTTT

len: 14
abundance: .
d_gene: TRBD1
j_gene: TRBJ1-5
v_gene: TRBV27
CDR3aa: CASRPGQRNQPQHF
CDR3nt: TGTGCCAGCAGGCCGGGACAGAGGAATCAGCCCCAGCATTTT

len: 15
abundance: once
d_gene: .
j_gene: TRBJ2-1
v_gene: TRBV11-2
CDR3aa: CASSFPGPLHNEQFF
CDR3nt: TGTGCCAGCAGCTTTCCGGGTCCTCTACACAATGAGCAGTTCTTC

len: 12
abundance: .
d_gene: .
j_gene: TRBJ1-2
v_gene: TRBV19
CDR3aa: CACNDGLYGYTF
CDR3nt: TGTGCCTGTAATGATGGACTCTATGGCTACACCTTC

len: 15
abundance: .
d_gene: .
j_gene: TRBJ1-5
v_gene: TRBV18
CDR3aa: CASSPPGGPNQPQHF
CDR3nt: TGTGCCAGCTCACCACCGGGAGGTCCAAATCAGCCCCAGCATTTT

len: 15
abundance: .
d_gene: .
j_gene: TRBJ2-6
v_gene: TRBV7-2
CDR3aa: CASSAGRSGANVLTF
CDR3nt: TGTGCCAGCAGCGCGGGCCGCTCTGGGGCCAACGTCCTGACTTTC

len: 16
abundance: .
d_gene: TRBD2
j_gene: TRBJ2-3
v_gene: TRBV19
CDR3aa: CASSVDRGGYSDTQYF
CDR3nt: TGTGCCAGTAGTGTAGACCGCGGGGGTTACTCAGATACGCAGTATTTT

len: 17
abundance: .
d_gene: .
j_gene: TRBJ2-1
v_gene: TRBV3-1/TRBV3-2
CDR3aa: CASSSAGEPKAGNEQFF
CDR3nt: TGTGCCAGCAGCTCGGCAGGGGAGCCCAAGGCGGGCAATGAGCAGTTCTTC

len: 14
abundance: .
d_gene: .
j_gene: TRBJ2-1
v_gene: TRBV3-1/TRBV3-2
CDR3aa: CASSQGYASNEQFF
CDR3nt: TGTGCCAGCAGCCAAGGGTACGCGTCCAATGAGCAGTTCTTC

len: 16
abundance: .
d_gene: .
j_gene: TRBJ2-1
v_gene: TRBV11-3
CDR3aa: CASSTAGRRIYNEQFF
CDR3nt: TGTGCCAGCAGCACGGCAGGGCGTCGGATTTACAATGAGCAGTTCTTC

len: 14
abundance: .
d_gene: TRBD1
j_gene: TRBJ2-5
v_gene: TRBV7-9
CDR3aa: CASSSDRGMETQYF
CDR3nt: TGTGCCAGCAGCTCGGACAGGGGCATGGAGACCCAGTACTTC

len: 13
abundance: .
d_gene: .
j_gene: TRBJ1-1
v_gene: TRBV28
CDR3aa: CASRGPGNTEAFF
CDR3nt: TGTGCCAGCAGAGGCCCGGGGAACACTGAAGCTTTCTTT

len: 13
abundance: .
d_gene: .
j_gene: TRBJ1-2
v_gene: TRBV11-2
CDR3aa: CASSLVSGDGYTF
CDR3nt: TGTGCCAGCAGCTTAGTGTCGGGGGATGGCTACACCTTC